The source of this TCR beta chain is a study of CD8 T cells in Susac syndrome. To note about this clonotype: Its antigen is still unknown.

The CDR3 contains 14 residues. Germline V lookup: CDR1 MNHEY, CDR2 SMNVEV (reference sequence). V dropped 1 base and J dropped 5 bases, with 11 bases sitting between them. The sequenced target, TCR beta, came from blood CD8+ and CD4+ T cells. TEMRA cells were FACS-enriched, while CD8+ and CD4+ T cells were negatively isolated. The study's findings and limits: The authors acknowledged that the study's TCR sequencing and HLA analysis involved relatively few individuals.

Random hexamers were used to reverse transcribe an amount of roughly 0.45 to 1 ug RNA. The method of amplification for TCR beta CDR3 was immunoSEQ multiplex PCR, covering 54 Vbeta and 13 Jbeta. TCRdb redid the calling of the immunoSEQ multiplex PCR reads with MiXCR, one entry per CDR3 protein. The sample gives 130,000 to 150,000 distinct CDR3 sequences, 94% of which show up once; approximately 0.27% is in the top ten. Sequences were obtained from CD8+ T cells from PBMCs. The chain couples TRBV27 to TRBJ2-5, with D tentatively TRBD1 (5 bases). The sequence came from a human donor in good health. CDR3 bases: TGTGCCAGCAGTTTATATCCTTCAGGGGAGACCCAGTACTTC. It translates to CASSLYPSGETQYF.